These 18 T cell receptor beta chains originate from one sample sequenced in a study of PD-1 blockade in classical Hodgkin lymphoma. Each patient relapsed following autologous stem cell transplantation, and prior brentuximab vedotin exposure differed. The table came from immunoSEQ multiplex PCR; TCRdb's copy has only in-frame clones and leaves some out. The sample contains about 30,000 clones, under 70% of which appear only once. The sequencing here drew on peripheral blood mononuclear cells (PBMCs), taken before the second cycle of nivolumab. Source of these receptors: a human donor with classical Hodgkin lymphoma.

CDR3 DNA: TGTGCCAGCAGCTTAGACCCAGGGGGCTACACCTTC. Encoded protein: CASSLDPGGYTF. This chain joins TRBV7-8 and TRBJ1-2, with D maybe TRBD1 (5 bases). CDR1 and CDR2 (germline): SGHVS, FQNEAQ. The CDR3 loop spans 12 amino acids. Trimming pared 1 base from V and 8 bases from J, leaving 8 bases between.

The chain combines TRBV28 with TRBJ2-1; no clear D gene. The CDR3 contains 15 residues. Trimming cost V 3 bases and J 1 base, with 10 bases left between them. In germline, CDR1 is MDHEN, CDR2 SYDVKM. Here the CDR3 DNA reads TGTGCCAGCAGTTTGGCTGACTCTTCCTACAATGAGCAGTTCTTC. Translated, it gives CASSLADSSYNEQFF.

The genes are TRBV6-1 and TRBJ1-1; no clear D gene. V lost 1 base and J 5 bases, leaving 5 bases between the germline ends. The CDR3 spans 12 residues. Germline CDR1 and CDR2: MNHNS and SASEGT. The CDR3 protein is CASSEGRTEAFF. As DNA, the CDR3 is TGTGCCAGCAGTGAAGGACGGACTGAAGCTTTCTTT.

The V and J genes are TRBV5-5 and TRBJ1-1; D is unresolved. V shed 1 base and J shed 3 bases, with 13 bases lying between them. This CDR3 contains 15 residues. Germline V gene lookup returns CDR1 SGHKS and CDR2 YYEKEE (reference sequence). The CDR3 region is CASSLRAPGDTEAFF. The CDR3 DNA reads TGTGCCAGCAGCTTGCGGGCTCCTGGGGACACTGAAGCTTTCTTT. The variable domain in full, with the rest retrieved from reference TRBV5-5 and TRBJ1-1, is DAGVTQSPTHLIKTRGQQVTLRCSPISGHKSVSWYQQVLGQGPQFIFQYYEKEERGRGNFPDRFSARQFPNYSSELNVNALLLGDSALYLCASSLRAPGDTEAFFGQGTRLTVV.

The chain couples TRBV5-4 to TRBJ2-3; TRBD1 agrees at 10 bases. J gave up 3 bases and V 4 bases, and 8 bases lay outside the gene matches. This CDR3 spans 16 amino acids. Germline V gene data show CDR1 as SGHNT and CDR2 as YYREEE (reference sequence). This chain's CDR3 is CASSPPGTGATDTQYF. The CDR3 DNA follows: TGTGCCAGCAGCCCCCCCGGGACAGGGGCGACAGATACGCAGTATTTT.

A word on this clone: Other DNA sequences in the same sample also yield this CDR3. The chain joins TRBV28 to TRBJ2-3; TRBD2 matches at 7 bases. V lost 2 bases, J lost 2 bases, and 4 bases stayed unmatched. CDR3 length: 15 amino acids. Germline CDR1 and CDR2: MDHEN and SYDVKM. CDR3 DNA: TGTGCCAGCAGTTTACCTAGCGGACTCACAGATACGCAGTATTTT. Protein: CASSLPSGLTDTQYF.

The chain is built from TRBV13 and TRBJ2-2; D not resolved. The ends were cut back, 4 bases at V and 7 bases at J, with 10 bases in the middle. The CDR3 runs 13 residues. Germline V gene data show CDR1 as PRHDT and CDR2 as FYEKMQ (reference sequence). This chain's CDR3 is CASSYQSYGELFF. CDR3 bases: TGTGCCAGCAGCTACCAGTCATACGGGGAGCTGTTTTTT.

The chain recombines TRBV7-2 with TRBJ2-3, with 8 bases matching TRBD2. Germline CDR1 and CDR2: SGHTA and FQGNSA. The length of the CDR3 is 15 residues. V lost 3 bases, J lost 0 bases, and 2 bases stayed unmatched. CDR3 loop: CASSFTSGSTDTQYF. CDR3 nucleotides: TGTGCCAGCAGCTTTACTAGCGGCAGCACAGATACGCAGTATTTT.

The chain joins TRBV4-3 to TRBJ1-3; 8 nucleotides line up with TRBD1. The CDR3 extends over 16 amino acids. After removal of 0 bases from V and 0 bases from J, the junction contained 1 base not matched to a gene. Germline V gene lookup returns CDR1 LGHNA and CDR2 YSLEER. CDR3 nucleotide sequence: TGCGCCAGCAGCCAAGATACAGGGGGCTCTGGAAACACCATATATTTT. Protein: CASSQDTGGSGNTIYF.

The chain carries TRBV2 and TRBJ2-1, with 11 bases that match TRBD2. Germline CDR1 and CDR2: SNHLY and FYNNEI. Trimming cost V 10 bases and J 2 bases; bases outside gene matches: 7. The CDR3 length is 15 residues. The CDR3 nucleotides are TGTGCCACCATTAGCGGGGGGGCCCCCTACAATGAGCAGTTCTTC. Residues: CATISGGAPYNEQFF.

The sample holds a few counts of this clone. The chain links TRBV28 to TRBJ1-6; D uncertain. V was trimmed by 2 bases and J by 7 bases, leaving 9 bases between them. The CDR3 sequence is 14 residues long. CDR1 is MDHEN and CDR2 is SYDVKM in the germline V gene. CDR3 in amino acids: CASSLGQVNSPLHF. DNA of the CDR3: TGTGCCAGCAGTTTAGGCCAGGTCAATTCACCCCTCCACTTT.

V usage is TRBV19 and J usage is TRBJ1-5, with 8 bases fitting TRBD1. The CDR3 runs to 14 residues. CDR1 is LNHDA and CDR2 is SQIVND in the germline V gene (reference sequence). Trimming removed 6 bases from V and 5 bases from J; junction bases left unmatched: 6. This CDR3 is CASRRDRSYQPQHF. The CDR3 DNA reads as TGTGCCAGTAGGAGGGACAGGTCGTATCAGCCCCAGCATTTT. Filled out from reference TRBV19 and TRBJ1-5, the complete variable domain reads DGGITQSPKYLFRKEGQNVTLSCEQNLNHDAMYWYRQDPGQGLRLIYYSQIVNDFQKGDIAEGYSVSREKKESFPLTVTSAQKNPTAFYLCASRRDRSYQPQHFGDGTRLSIL.

This sequence joins TRBV9 and TRBJ2-1, with D perhaps TRBD1 or TRBD2 (5 bases each). V shed 1 base and J shed 6 bases, with 8 bases lying between them. The CDR3 runs to 13 residues. CDR1 and CDR2 from the germline V gene are SGDLS and YYNGEE. The CDR3 protein is CASSVTGGNEQFF. As DNA, the CDR3 is TGTGCCAGCAGCGTAACTGGGGGCAATGAGCAGTTCTTC.

This chain joins TRBV5-8 and TRBJ1-4; D is possibly TRBD1 (6 bases). Trimming removed 0 bases at V and 7 bases at J, with 16 bases between. The germline V gene encodes CDR1 SGHTS and CDR2 YDEGEE. The CDR3 runs to 16 residues. CDR3 nucleotide sequence: TGTGCCAGCAGCTTGGACGAGGCAGGGGAGGGTGAAAAACTGTTTTTT. It yields the protein CASSLDEAGEGEKLFF.

The CDR3 here is CASSLVPRRIQETQYF. CDR3 nucleotides: TGTGCCAGCAGCTTAGTGCCGCGACGGATTCAAGAGACCCAGTACTTC. The V and J genes are TRBV7-2 and TRBJ2-5, with D unresolved. Trimming removed 1 base from V and 2 bases from J, with 14 bases in between. Per germline, CDR1 SGHTA and CDR2 FQGNSA. This CDR3 has 16 amino acids.

The chain links TRBV4-1 to TRBJ1-1; D is possibly TRBD1 (6 bases). V lost 3 bases and J lost 1, with 12 bases in between. Germline values: CDR1 MGHRA, CDR2 YSYEKL. The CDR3 extends over 15 amino acids. CDR3 residues: CASSHLETGNTEAFF. In DNA form, the CDR3 reads TGCGCCAGCAGCCACCTAGAGACAGGGAACACTGAAGCTTTCTTT.

The V gene is TRBV19, the J gene TRBJ1-5, with D perhaps matching TRBD1 (5 bases). CDR3 size: 15 residues. Trimming cost V 7 bases and J 0 bases, with 13 bases left between them. Germline V CDR1 and CDR2: LNHDA, SQIVND (reference sequence). The CDR3 DNA sequence: TGTGCCAGTATGGACCTGGGGGATAGCAATCAGCCCCAGCATTTT. This translates into CASMDLGDSNQPQHF.

J is TRBJ2-5 and V is TRBV4-1, with 8 bases aligning to TRBD1. CDR1 and CDR2 (germline): MGHRA, YSYEKL. This CDR3 has 16 residues. J lost 1 base, V lost 4 bases, and 8 bases had no gene match. CDR3 in DNA: TGCGCCAGCAGCCCACTTGACAGGGGAGCCCAAGAGACCCAGTACTTC. Translating it yields CASSPLDRGAQETQYF.